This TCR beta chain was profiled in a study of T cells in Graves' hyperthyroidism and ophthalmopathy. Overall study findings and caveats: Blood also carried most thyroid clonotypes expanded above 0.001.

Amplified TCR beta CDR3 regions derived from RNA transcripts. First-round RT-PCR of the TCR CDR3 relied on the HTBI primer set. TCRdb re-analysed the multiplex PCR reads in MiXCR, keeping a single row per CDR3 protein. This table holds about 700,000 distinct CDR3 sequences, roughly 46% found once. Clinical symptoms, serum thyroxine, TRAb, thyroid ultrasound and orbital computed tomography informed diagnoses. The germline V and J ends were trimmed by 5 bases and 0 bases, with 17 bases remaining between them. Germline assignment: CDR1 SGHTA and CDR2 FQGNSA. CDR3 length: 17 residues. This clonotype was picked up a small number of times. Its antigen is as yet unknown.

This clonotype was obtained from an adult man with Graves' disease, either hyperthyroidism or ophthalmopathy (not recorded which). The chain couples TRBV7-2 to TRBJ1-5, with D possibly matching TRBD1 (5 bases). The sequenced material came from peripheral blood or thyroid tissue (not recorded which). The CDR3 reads CASSEFSRGYSNQPQHF. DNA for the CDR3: TGTGCCAGCAGCGAATTCTCCCGGGGCTATAGCAATCAGCCCCAGCATTTT.